This TCR beta chain is from a study of T cell repertoires in cytomegalovirus infection. As for the study in general: Indications of both CMV infection and matching HLA type were provided by public TCR beta signatures.

Per the germline V gene, CDR1 is SGHTA and CDR2 is FQGNSA. Trimming shortened V by 5 bases and J by 6 bases, and 13 bases separated the two germline ends. This CDR3 is 14 amino acids long. TCRdb fed the reads into MiXCR, producing one record per CDR3 protein. The sample consists of about 260,000 distinct CDR3 sequences, 8% to 9.5% of them appearing once. Whole-study results and caveats: Summed frequency of shared TCR beta families picked out CMV carriers who also had the relevant HLA. The ex vivo response was dominated by HLA-C-restricted CMV-specific TCR beta clonotypes.

This clonotype has ten or more counts. The target antigen is unknown. Sequences were obtained from PBMCs. The receptor was isolated from a human donor in good health (CMV status not recorded). Some clones in this sample may be carry-over from other donors' samples. This chain connects TRBV7-2 to TRBJ2-2; D is possibly TRBD1 or TRBD2 (5 bases each). The DNA of the CDR3 is TGTGCCAGCAGCACCGTCCGGGGACCCGGGGAGCTGTTTTTT. It encodes CASSTVRGPGELFF. The full variable domain, its missing parts supplied by reference TRBV7-2 and TRBJ2-2, is GAGVSQSPSNKVTEKGKDVELRCDPISGHTALYWYRQSLGQGLEFLIYFQGNSAPDKSGLPSDRFSAERTGGSVSTLTIQRTQQEDSAVYLCASSTVRGPGELFFGEGSRLTVL.